This T cell receptor (beta chain) emerged from a study of blood T cell repertoires in COVID-19. Participants had their cohort set by participant-reported clinical history. TCRdb's table, derived via immunoSEQ multiplex PCR, lists solely in-frame clones and lacks some. This sample has fewer than 350,000 clones, with approximately 91% found just once. The TCR was taken from a woman aged 25 to 39 who had been exposed to COVID-19. Sequenced material: PBMCs or T cells enriched from blood (not recorded which).

The CDR3 DNA is TGTGCCAGTAGACGGGACAGGGGCTCGTTTTTCGACACTGAAGCTTTCTTT. It is translated as CASRRDRGSFFDTEAFF. This rearrangement joins TRBV19 to TRBJ1-1; the match to TRBD1 covers 10 bases. Germline V gives CDR1 LNHDA, CDR2 SQIVND (reference sequence). The CDR3 length is 17 residues. Trimming cost V 6 bases and J 3 bases; bases outside gene matches: 13.